This is a list of T cell receptor beta chains from one sample in a study of T cell responses to AZD1222 COVID-19 vaccine. The data were produced by immunoSEQ multiplex PCR, yet TCRdb's version contains in-frame clones alone and is incomplete. The table shows 80,000 to 100,000 clones, with 65% to 90% occurring only once. Sequencing used peripheral blood, obtained on day 0 of AZD1222 vaccination. These receptors all come from an adult in good health. Each CDR3 is given with its conserved first and last residue. Each record gives: clone size, J gene, V gene, CDR3 protein. The size field is filled for only some rows; it gives once, few, many or a size class.

>.|TRBJ2-5|TRBV19
CASSGQGYQETQYF
>few|TRBJ2-6|TRBV19
CASSIVGRGRTGANVLTF
>.|TRBJ2-1|TRBV3-1/TRBV3-2
CASSPDRISYNEQFF
>.|TRBJ1-1|TRBV11-2
CASAGMNTEAFF
>once|TRBJ2-5|TRBV6-5
CASSQTRGRETQYF
>.|TRBJ1-2|TRBV5-4
CASSSPLQDGYGYTF
>.|TRBJ2-3|TRBV7-6
CASSFGTSDLLNTDTQYF
>.|TRBJ2-7|TRBV3-1/TRBV3-2
CASSLGLAGGSYEQYF
>.|TRBJ1-2|TRBV5-4
CASSLDPFREGYTF
>.|TRBJ2-2|TRBV10-3
CAISEISGTQVGSGELFF
>.|TRBJ2-1|TRBV29-1
CSVPGGSLSGNEQFF
>.|TRBJ1-4|TRBV13
CASSQRGGPEKLFF
>.|TRBJ1-1|TRBV19
CASSITQGAGEAFF
>.|TRBJ1-1|TRBV30
CAWSRGIMNTEAFF
>once|TRBJ1-4|TRBV6-1
CASSVATRGEKLFF
>.|TRBJ2-1|TRBV3-1/TRBV3-2
CASSQGLAGGLNEQFF
>.|TRBJ2-1|TRBV11-3
CASSQQWGRAYNEQFF
>.|TRBJ2-2|TRBV6-5
CASSYGPGELFF
>.|TRBJ2-3|TRBV30
CAWRVSGSHTDTQYF
>.|TRBJ1-1|TRBV9
CASSSRGGMNTEAFF
>once|TRBJ2-1|TRBV7-2
CASSFRGTGGSGEQFF
>.|TRBJ2-7|TRBV2
CASSERQRKQYF
>.|TRBJ2-2|TRBV21-1
CASSKLGLDIPGELFF
>.|TRBJ2-1|TRBV14
CASSQDVVSHEQFF
>.|TRBJ2-5|TRBV5-1
CASSLGPPQETQYF
>.|TRBJ1-4|TRBV3-1/TRBV3-2
CASVGRGREKLFF
>.|TRBJ2-7|TRBV2
CASSGRAISYEQYF
>.|TRBJ1-3|TRBV4-1
CASSQPTASGNTIYF
>.|TRBJ1-1|TRBV5-4
CASSPLQGDKNTEAFF
>.|TRBJ1-2|TRBV30
CAWTPFADYGYTF
>few|TRBJ2-3|TRBV11-1
CASSPGGGRTDTQYF
>.|TRBJ2-5|TRBV27
CASSYVRSNGQETYQETQYF
>.|TRBJ1-2|TRBV27
CASRGWIGGYTF
>.|TRBJ2-4|TRBV15
CATSRDPGRGADIQYF
>.|TRBJ1-4|TRBV5-4
CASSFGGGFEKLFF
>.|TRBJ2-7|TRBV12-5
CASGLVLFREAEQYF
>.|TRBJ1-3|TRBV10-3
CAISGLGSGNTIYF
>.|TRBJ1-2|TRBV19
CASSPTRRTGSQRRGYTF
>few|TRBJ1-1|TRBV12-3/TRBV12-4
CASNRQGNTEAFF
>.|TRBJ1-1|TRBV6-2/TRBV6-3
CASSRPGSTEAFF
>.|TRBJ2-7|TRBV10-1
CASTAGQPSYEQYF
>once|TRBJ2-5|TRBV5-4
CASSLTGGGETQYF
>.|TRBJ1-1|TRBV10-3
CAISESGSTEAFF
>.|TRBJ1-1|TRBV9
CASSVGRDTEAFF
>.|TRBJ1-2|TRBV10-3
CAISDPGQGGKNYGYTF
>few|TRBJ1-1|TRBV30
CASRDRDEAFF